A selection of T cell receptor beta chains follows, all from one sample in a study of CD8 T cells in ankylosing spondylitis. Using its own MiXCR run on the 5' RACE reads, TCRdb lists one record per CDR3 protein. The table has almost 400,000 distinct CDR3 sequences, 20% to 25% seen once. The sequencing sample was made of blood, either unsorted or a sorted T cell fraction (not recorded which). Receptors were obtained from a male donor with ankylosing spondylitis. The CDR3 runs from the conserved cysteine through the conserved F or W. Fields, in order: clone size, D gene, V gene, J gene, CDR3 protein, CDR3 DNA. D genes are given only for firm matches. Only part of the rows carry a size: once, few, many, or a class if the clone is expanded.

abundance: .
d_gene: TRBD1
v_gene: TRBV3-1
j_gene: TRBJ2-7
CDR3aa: CASSPGQEQYF
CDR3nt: TGTGCCAGCAGCCCAGGACAGGAACAGTACTTC

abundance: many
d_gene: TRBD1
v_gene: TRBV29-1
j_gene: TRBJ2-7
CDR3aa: CSAETTGGSGRKYF
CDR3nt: TGCAGCGCAGAAACCACAGGGGGTTCGGGCAGAAAGTACTTC

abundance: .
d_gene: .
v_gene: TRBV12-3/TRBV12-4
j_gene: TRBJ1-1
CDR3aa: CASSIRAFEAFF
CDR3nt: TGTGCCAGCAGTATCCGGGCCTTTGAAGCTTTCTTT

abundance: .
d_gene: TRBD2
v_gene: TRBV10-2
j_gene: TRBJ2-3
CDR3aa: CASTRGLGPDTQYF
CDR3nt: TGCGCCAGCACCCGGGGACTAGGCCCAGATACGCAGTATTTT

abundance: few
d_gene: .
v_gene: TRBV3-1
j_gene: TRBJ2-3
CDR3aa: CASSRLETDTQYF
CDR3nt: TGTGCCAGCAGCCGACTAGAGACAGATACGCAGTATTTT

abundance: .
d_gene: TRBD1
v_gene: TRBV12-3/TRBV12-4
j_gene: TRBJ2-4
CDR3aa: CASSPQGVGNIQYF
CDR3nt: TGTGCCAGCAGTCCGCAGGGGGTAGGAAACATTCAGTACTTC

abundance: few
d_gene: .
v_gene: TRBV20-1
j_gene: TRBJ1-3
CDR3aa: CSARLISGNTIYF
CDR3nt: TGCAGCGCAAGACTGATCTCTGGAAACACCATATATTTT

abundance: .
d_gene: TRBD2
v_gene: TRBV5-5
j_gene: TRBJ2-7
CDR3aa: CASSPTGGLAGGEQYF
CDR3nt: TGTGCCAGCAGCCCGACAGGTGGCCTGGCGGGAGGCGAGCAGTACTTC

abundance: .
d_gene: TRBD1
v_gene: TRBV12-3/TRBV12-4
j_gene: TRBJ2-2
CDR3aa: CASGAGTGLNTGELFF
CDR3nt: TGTGCCAGCGGGGCCGGGACAGGGCTTAACACCGGGGAGCTGTTTTTT

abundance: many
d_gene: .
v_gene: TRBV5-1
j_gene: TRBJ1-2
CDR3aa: CASSLYPSTNYGYTF
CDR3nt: TGCGCCAGCAGCCTCTACCCATCGACTAACTATGGCTACACCTTC

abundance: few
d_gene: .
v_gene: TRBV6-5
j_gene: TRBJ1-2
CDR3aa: CASSYSGFSLNTF
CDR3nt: TGTGCCAGCAGTTACTCGGGGTTTAGTCTCAACACCTTC

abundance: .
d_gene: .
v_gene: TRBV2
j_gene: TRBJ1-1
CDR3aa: CASRNGRANTEAFF
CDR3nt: TGTGCCAGCAGAAACGGGAGGGCGAACACTGAAGCTTTCTTT

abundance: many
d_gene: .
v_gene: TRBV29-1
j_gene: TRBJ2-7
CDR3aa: CSVALGEPYEQYF
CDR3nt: TGCAGCGTTGCTTTAGGGGAGCCCTACGAGCAGTACTTC

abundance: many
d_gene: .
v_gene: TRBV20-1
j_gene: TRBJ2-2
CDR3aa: CSARGGTVDTGELFF
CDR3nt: TGCAGTGCTAGGGGGGGGACAGTCGATACCGGGGAGCTGTTTTTT

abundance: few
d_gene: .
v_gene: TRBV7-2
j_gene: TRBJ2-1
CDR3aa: CASSLVIGRYEQFF
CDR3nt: TGTGCCAGCAGCTTAGTGATAGGGAGATATGAGCAGTTCTTC

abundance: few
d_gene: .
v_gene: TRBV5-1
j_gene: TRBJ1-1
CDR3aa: CASSLFTLNTEAFF
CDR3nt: TGCGCCAGCAGCTTGTTTACACTGAACACTGAAGCTTTCTTT

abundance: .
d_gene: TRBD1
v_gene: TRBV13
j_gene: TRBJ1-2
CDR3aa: CASSLGGQGPASGYTF
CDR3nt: TGTGCCAGCAGCTTAGGGGGACAGGGGCCAGCCTCGGGCTACACCTTC

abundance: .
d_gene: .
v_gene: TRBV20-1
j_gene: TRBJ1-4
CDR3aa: CSARAAGFQFGEKLFF
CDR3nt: TGCAGTGCTAGAGCAGCTGGTTTTCAGTTTGGTGAAAAACTGTTTTTT

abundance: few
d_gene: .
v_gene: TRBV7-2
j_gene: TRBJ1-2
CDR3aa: CANRLANYGYTF
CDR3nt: TGTGCCAACAGATTAGCTAACTATGGCTACACCTTC

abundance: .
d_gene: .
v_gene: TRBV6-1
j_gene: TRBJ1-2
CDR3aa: CASSPSDRGYGYTF
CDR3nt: TGTGCCAGCAGCCCATCAGACAGAGGCTATGGCTACACCTTC

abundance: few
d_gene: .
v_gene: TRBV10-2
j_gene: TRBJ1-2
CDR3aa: CASSDWNYGYTF
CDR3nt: TGCGCCAGCAGTGACTGGAACTATGGCTACACCTTC

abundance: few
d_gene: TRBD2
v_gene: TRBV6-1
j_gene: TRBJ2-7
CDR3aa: CASGRLAGGDEQYF
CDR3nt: TGTGCCAGCGGCCGACTAGCGGGAGGAGACGAGCAGTACTTC

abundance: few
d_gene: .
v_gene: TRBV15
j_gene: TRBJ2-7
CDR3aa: CATSRVVAWGEQYF
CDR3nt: TGTGCCACCAGCAGAGTGGTAGCTTGGGGCGAGCAGTACTTC

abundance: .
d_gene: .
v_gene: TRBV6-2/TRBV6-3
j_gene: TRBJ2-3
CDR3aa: CASSYGRAPTPTDTQYF
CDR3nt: TGTGCCAGCAGTTACGGTCGTGCCCCCACGCCCACAGATACGCAGTATTTT

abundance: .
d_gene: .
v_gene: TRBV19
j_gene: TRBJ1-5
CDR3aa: CASSNLRQINQPQHF
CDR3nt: TGTGCCAGTAGTAACTTAAGACAGATTAATCAGCCCCAGCATTTT

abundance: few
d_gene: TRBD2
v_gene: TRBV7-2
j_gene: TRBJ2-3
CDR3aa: CASSFWGLAGEHDTQYF
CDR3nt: TGTGCCAGCAGCTTTTGGGGACTAGCGGGAGAACACGATACGCAGTATTTT